The 3 T cell receptor beta chains below were found in one sample sequenced in a study of blood T cell repertoires in COVID-19. This table comes from immunoSEQ multiplex PCR, and its TCRdb copy is limited to in-frame clones, with some not included. Here the sample spans 200,000 to 250,000 clones, around 86% being singletons. The sample consisted of peripheral blood. The receptors were gathered from a man aged 55 to 70 who had recovered from COVID-19.

This clone was seen just once. V and J are TRBV19 and TRBJ2-1, with D possibly being TRBD1 (6 bases). The CDR3 contains 15 residues. Germline V lookup: CDR1 LNHDA, CDR2 SQIVND (reference sequence). Trimming took off 4 bases at V and 1 base at J, with 11 bases between the two ends. CDR3 nucleotides: TGTGCCAGTAGTACCCAGGGGCGATCCTACAATGAGCAGTTCTTC. It yields the protein CASSTQGRSYNEQFF.

J is TRBJ2-4 and V is TRBV7-2; a possible D gene is TRBD1 (5 bases). CDR1 and CDR2 (germline): SGHTA, FQGNSA. Trimming removed 5 bases at V and 6 bases at J, with 14 bases between. The CDR3 spans 14 residues. Here the CDR3 DNA reads TGTGCCAGCAGCCAGAACAGGAGTCCAAACATTCAGTACTTC. Translating it yields CASSQNRSPNIQYF.

The chain couples TRBV11-2 to TRBJ2-7; 8 nucleotides agree with TRBD1. The germline V gene encodes CDR1 SGHAT and CDR2 FQNNGV. The CDR3 length is 16 residues. The ends lost 3 bases at V and 7 bases at J; junction bases unmatched: 14. Here the CDR3 DNA reads TGTGCCAGCAGCTTCAACCCCACGGGACAGGTGAGGGAGCAGTACTTC. The encoded protein is CASSFNPTGQVREQYF.